A selection of T cell receptor beta chains follows, all from one sample in a study of neurological immune-mediated disorders. Each CDR3 protein gets one entry after TCRdb re-called the 5' RACE reads with MiXCR. The table includes under 35,000 distinct CDR3 sequences, approximately 1.4% detected once. The sequencing input was PBMCs. Receptors originate from a woman under 40 with multiple sclerosis. Each CDR3 is given with its conserved first and last residue. D genes are given only for firm matches. The size entry is marked missing in some rows and otherwise reads once, few, many or a size class.

J gene | V gene | D gene | clone size | CDR3 DNA | CDR3 protein
TRBJ2-7 | TRBV20-1 | - | many | TGCAGTGCACCGACCCCGCAGGGGGGAGTCTACGAGCAGTACTTC | CSAPTPQGGVYEQYF
TRBJ2-5 | TRBV7-2 | TRBD2 | many | TGTGCCAGCAGCCCCCAGGACCTAGCGGGGGGCGGGACCCAGTACTTC | CASSPQDLAGGGTQYF
TRBJ2-3 | TRBV6-2/TRBV6-3 | - | - | TGTGCCAGCAGTCCCGGTCGAGGACCCGAAGGTGGAGATACGCAGTATTTT | CASSPGRGPEGGDTQYF
TRBJ1-2 | TRBV7-3 | TRBD1 | many | TGTGCCAGCAGCTCAACAGGGGATGGCTACACCTTC | CASSSTGDGYTF
TRBJ2-3 | TRBV5-1 | TRBD2 | many | TGCGCCAGCTCCCTAAGCGGGATCCTCACAGATACGCAGTATTTT | CASSLSGILTDTQYF
TRBJ2-3 | TRBV20-1 | TRBD2 | - | TGCAGTGCTAGGGATAGCGGGGGCCCAGATACGCAGTATTTT | CSARDSGGPDTQYF
TRBJ2-3 | TRBV20-1 | - | many | TGCAGTGCTGGACGCTGGGGGGCCCCGGATACGCAGTATTTT | CSAGRWGAPDTQYF
TRBJ1-5 | TRBV20-1 | TRBD1 | many | TGCAGTGCTAGGAGGCGGCAGGGGGCCAGTCAGCCCCAGCATTTT | CSARRRQGASQPQHF
TRBJ2-1 | TRBV24-1 | - | many | TGTGCCACCAGTGTTTCCGCCGCGGTCGGGCAGTTCTTC | CATSVSAAVGQFF
TRBJ1-2 | TRBV27 | - | many | TGTGCCAGCGGGGGGTTAGGCCCTGGCTACACCTTC | CASGGLGPGYTF
TRBJ2-3 | TRBV20-1 | TRBD1 | many | TGCAGTGCTATTCCCTTAGGGGGCAAGGGAGATACGCAGTATTTT | CSAIPLGGKGDTQYF
TRBJ1-1 | TRBV7-2 | - | many | TGTGCCAGCAGCTTAGATCGCAGTTCAACTGAAGCTTTCTTT | CASSLDRSSTEAFF
TRBJ2-2 | TRBV3-2 | - | many | TGTGCCAGCAGTACCAGGGGGTCGGACGGGGAGCTGTTTTTT | CASSTRGSDGELFF
TRBJ2-7 | TRBV6-2/TRBV6-3 | - | few | TGTGCCAGCAGTTACTCGGACAGCTACGAGCAGTACTTC | CASSYSDSYEQYF
TRBJ2-5 | TRBV25-1 | - | many | TGTGCCAGCAGTGACTTCGGGGTAGCCGGGGAGACCCAGTACTTC | CASSDFGVAGETQYF
TRBJ1-2 | TRBV28 | - | many | TGTGCCAGCACCCTGGGGGACACGAATCACGGCTACACCTTC | CASTLGDTNHGYTF
TRBJ2-3 | TRBV5-1 | - | many | TGCGCCAGCAGCTTGCGCCCGATCACAGATACGCAGTATTTT | CASSLRPITDTQYF
TRBJ1-4 | TRBV3-1 | - | many | TGTGCCAGCAGCCAAGGCTACCGGGATGAAAAACTGTTTTTT | CASSQGYRDEKLFF
TRBJ2-1 | TRBV5-1 | - | many | TGCGCCAGCAGGGGCAGGGTCGGAAACAATGAGCAGTTCTTC | CASRGRVGNNEQFF
TRBJ2-2 | TRBV3-1 | - | many | TGTGCCAGCAGCCAAGATCTGGGGGCCTGGGGGGAGCTGTTTTTT | CASSQDLGAWGELFF
TRBJ2-5 | TRBV18 | - | - | TGTGCCAGCTCACCAATTATGGGGACCCAGTACTTC | CASSPIMGTQYF
TRBJ2-2 | TRBV6-5 | TRBD1 | many | TGTGCCAGCAGCCGGGACAGAGCAACCGGGGAGCTGTTTTTT | CASSRDRATGELFF
TRBJ1-2 | TRBV27 | - | many | TGTGCCAGCAGTTTTTGGGGCACGGGGGCAAATGGCTACACCTTC | CASSFWGTGANGYTF
TRBJ2-3 | TRBV12-3/TRBV12-4 | - | many | TGTGCCAGCAGTTCCGATACGCAGTATTTT | CASSSDTQYF
TRBJ2-1 | TRBV20-1 | - | many | TGCAGTGCTAGCCGGGCGGCTTTCAATGAGCAGTTCTTC | CSASRAAFNEQFF
TRBJ2-1 | TRBV29-1 | - | many | TGCAGCGTCGAGGGGGGCGCTGAGCAGTTCTTC | CSVEGGAEQFF
TRBJ1-2 | TRBV5-1 | - | many | TGCGCCAGCAGCCTCGACATTAACTATGGCTACACCTTC | CASSLDINYGYTF
TRBJ1-1 | TRBV20-1 | - | many | TGCAGTGCTAGGAAGCTCCAGGGGAGGGACACTGAAGCTTTCTTT | CSARKLQGRDTEAFF
TRBJ2-3 | TRBV11-3 | - | few | TGTGCCAGCAGCTTAGATCGAACGCAGGATACGCAGTATTTT | CASSLDRTQDTQYF
TRBJ1-1 | TRBV7-2 | - | many | TGTGCCAGCGGGCCCTATGAAGCTTTCTTT | CASGPYEAFF
TRBJ2-6 | TRBV20-1 | TRBD1 | many | TGCAGTGCTAGAGGAGGGGGCGATGGGGCCAACGTCCTGACTTTC | CSARGGGDGANVLTF
TRBJ1-6 | TRBV3-1 | - | many | TGTGCCAGCAGCCAAGCGGGGGATTCACCCCTCCACTTT | CASSQAGDSPLHF
TRBJ2-6 | TRBV9 | - | many | TGTGCCAGCAGCGTAGCCCCCTTCTCTGGGGCCAACGTCCTGACTTTC | CASSVAPFSGANVLTF
TRBJ2-1 | TRBV5-1 | - | many | TGCGCCAGCAGCTTGGGTGCGGGTAGCTCCTACAATGAGCAGTTCTTC | CASSLGAGSSYNEQFF
TRBJ1-6 | TRBV20-1 | - | many | TGCAGTGCTAGAGGGACAGTGAATAATTCACCCCTCCACTTT | CSARGTVNNSPLHF
TRBJ2-7 | TRBV5-1 | TRBD1 | many | TGCGCCAGCAGCTTCAAAGGGGGCGGATCAGAGCACGAGCAGTACTTC | CASSFKGGGSEHEQYF
TRBJ1-6 | TRBV9 | - | many | TGTGCCAGCAGCGGCCGGGCTAATTCACCCCTCCACTTT | CASSGRANSPLHF
TRBJ1-1 | TRBV9 | - | many | TGTGCCAGCAGCGTAGGAAGGGGCGAAGCTTTCTTT | CASSVGRGEAFF
TRBJ1-5 | TRBV20-1 | - | many | TGCAGTGCTATCATACCCAGGGGTCAGCCCCAGCATTTT | CSAIIPRGQPQHF
TRBJ1-1 | TRBV20-1 | - | many | TGCAGTGCTCCAGGAGAAGGGGGGAACACTGAAGCTTTCTTT | CSAPGEGGNTEAFF
TRBJ2-5 | TRBV6-5 | TRBD1 | many | TGTGCCAGCAGTAAAAGACAGGGGCCGGCGGAGACCCAGTACTTC | CASSKRQGPAETQYF